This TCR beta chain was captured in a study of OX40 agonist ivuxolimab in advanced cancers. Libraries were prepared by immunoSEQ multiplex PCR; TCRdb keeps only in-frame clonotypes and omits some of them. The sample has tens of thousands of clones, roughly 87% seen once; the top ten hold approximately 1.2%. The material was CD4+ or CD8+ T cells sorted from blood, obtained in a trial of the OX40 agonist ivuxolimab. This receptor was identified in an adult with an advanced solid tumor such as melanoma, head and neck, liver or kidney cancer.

The CDR3 sequence is CASAPTSGKKYEQFF. CDR3 nucleotides: TGTGCCTCCGCCCCGACTAGCGGGAAAAAGTATGAGCAGTTCTTC. The chain uses TRBV19 and TRBJ2-1; 11 bases match TRBD2. Germline V CDR1 and CDR2: LNHDA, SQIVND (reference sequence). Trimming took 11 bases from V and 8 from J; bases not matched to a gene: 14. The CDR3 extends over 15 amino acids.